These T cell receptor beta chains were read from a single sample in a study of beta chain features in type 1 diabetes. TCRdb's table, derived via immunoSEQ multiplex PCR, lists solely in-frame clones and lacks some. The sample carries about 320,000 clones, around 13% recorded once. The sample comprised central memory CD4+ T cells from blood. These receptors were collected from a man aged 25-40 years in good health. Both conserved end residues are part of each CDR3. The D gene is left open where the match is weak. Part of the rows lack a size; the others show once, few, many or a class for expanded clones.

size	V	J	D	CDR3	DNA
few	TRBV7-9	TRBJ2-3	NA	CASSSPQQWGTDTQYF	TGTGCCAGCAGCTCCCCCCAACAGTGGGGCACAGATACGCAGTATTTT
NA	TRBV7-9	TRBJ2-2	NA	CASSLEATGELFF	TGTGCCAGCAGCTTAGAGGCTACCGGGGAGCTGTTTTTT
NA	TRBV6-1	TRBJ1-4	NA	CASSEQGLRNEKLFF	TGTGCCAGCAGTGAACAGGGATTGAGGAATGAAAAACTGTTTTTT
NA	TRBV27	TRBJ2-1	NA	CASSLPNTGEQFF	TGTGCCAGCAGTTTACCAAATACAGGGGAGCAGTTCTTC
NA	TRBV7-6	TRBJ1-5	NA	CASSGEGPQHF	TGTGCCAGCAGTGGGGAGGGGCCCCAGCATTTT
few	TRBV7-9	TRBJ2-1	NA	CASSLDSQWAEQFF	TGTGCCAGCAGCTTAGATTCTCAGTGGGCTGAGCAGTTCTTC
few	TRBV5-1	TRBJ2-3	NA	CASSFQVGTDTQYF	TGCGCCAGCAGCTTCCAGGTCGGCACAGATACGCAGTATTTT
once	TRBV5-6	TRBJ1-6	NA	CASSLFRQSLNSPLHF	TGTGCCAGCAGCTTGTTCCGACAGAGCCTTAATTCACCCCTCCACTTT
NA	TRBV7-6	TRBJ2-3	TRBD1	CASSLETGRYTDTQYF	TGTGCCAGCAGCTTAGAGACAGGGCGATACACAGATACGCAGTATTTT
many	TRBV6-6	TRBJ1-2	NA	CASSYSKGNYGYTF	TGTGCCAGCAGTTACTCGAAGGGGAACTATGGCTACACCTTC
NA	TRBV27	TRBJ1-4	TRBD1	CASRRTGTGYEKLFF	TGTGCCAGCAGAAGGACCGGGACAGGGTATGAAAAACTGTTTTTT
NA	TRBV5-6	TRBJ2-5	TRBD2	CASSPKPGLAQETQYF	TGTGCCAGCAGCCCTAAACCCGGACTAGCGCAAGAGACCCAGTACTTC
NA	TRBV5-1	TRBJ2-1	NA	CASSLIPTSNNEQFF	TGCGCCAGCAGCTTAATCCCAACTAGCAACAATGAGCAGTTCTTC
many	TRBV6-1	TRBJ2-2	NA	CASSEAALGTGELFF	TGTGCCAGCAGTGAAGCGGCGCTTGGGACCGGGGAGCTGTTTTTT
NA	TRBV5-1	TRBJ2-6	NA	CASSWDVSGANVLTF	TGCGCCAGCAGCTGGGACGTCTCTGGGGCCAACGTCCTGACTTTC
few	TRBV7-9	TRBJ1-1	TRBD1	CASSFTQGRVEAFF	TGTGCCAGCAGCTTCACACAGGGGAGGGTTGAAGCTTTCTTT
few	TRBV19	TRBJ2-5	TRBD2	CASSKTSGGSRQETQYF	TGTGCCAGTAGTAAGACTAGCGGGGGGTCCCGACAAGAGACCCAGTACTTC
few	TRBV29-1	TRBJ1-1	NA	CSVGQRNTEAFF	TGCAGCGTCGGACAGCGGAACACTGAAGCTTTCTTT
few	TRBV1	TRBJ2-1	NA	CTSSHRVAGSSYNEQFF	TGCACCAGCAGCCACCGGGTAGCGGGGAGCTCCTACAATGAGCAGTTCTTC
NA	TRBV7-9	TRBJ2-5	NA	CASSGTLETQYF	TGTGCCAGCAGCGGGACTCTAGAGACCCAGTACTTC
few	TRBV2	TRBJ1-1	NA	CASSYSSGRLTEAFF	TGTGCCAGCAGTTACTCCTCAGGGCGCCTGACCGAAGCTTTCTTT
few	TRBV19	TRBJ2-4	NA	CASSIRTSEAKNIQYF	TGTGCCAGTAGTATACGGACAAGTGAGGCCAAAAACATTCAGTACTTC
NA	TRBV11-2	TRBJ2-6	NA	CASSLEGQAGANVLTF	TGTGCCAGCAGCTTAGAGGGGCAGGCTGGGGCCAACGTCCTGACTTTC
few	TRBV29-1	TRBJ1-1	TRBD1	CSVEDRTGGRHWF	TGCAGCGTTGAAGACCGAACAGGGGGTCGACATTGGTTT
few	TRBV6-5	TRBJ1-2	NA	CASSYGFLGYTF	TGTGCCAGCAGTTACGGGTTCCTCGGCTACACCTTC
NA	TRBV7-2	TRBJ1-5	NA	CASSLRGDQPQHF	TGTGCCAGCAGCTTAAGGGGGGACCAGCCCCAGCATTTT
few	TRBV5-6	TRBJ2-2	NA	CASSLPGRRTGELFF	TGTGCCAGCAGCTTGCCGGGGCGTCGCACCGGGGAGCTGTTTTTT
few	TRBV29-1	TRBJ2-1	TRBD2	CSVGTSGPREQFF	TGCAGCGTTGGAACTAGCGGCCCTCGTGAGCAGTTCTTC
few	TRBV5-1	TRBJ1-1	NA	CASSLGGTLNTEAFF	TGCGCCAGCAGCTTGGGTGGGACATTGAACACTGAAGCTTTCTTT
many	TRBV14	TRBJ1-2	NA	CASSRWPGDYGYTF	TGTGCCAGCAGCCGCTGGCCGGGGGACTATGGCTACACCTTC
NA	TRBV6-6	TRBJ1-1	NA	CASSSTVGGTEAFF	TGTGCCAGCAGTTCAACGGTGGGGGGCACTGAAGCTTTCTTT
NA	TRBV6-5	TRBJ1-6	TRBD1	CASRTGEDSPLHF	TGTGCCAGCAGAACAGGGGAGGATTCACCCCTCCACTTT